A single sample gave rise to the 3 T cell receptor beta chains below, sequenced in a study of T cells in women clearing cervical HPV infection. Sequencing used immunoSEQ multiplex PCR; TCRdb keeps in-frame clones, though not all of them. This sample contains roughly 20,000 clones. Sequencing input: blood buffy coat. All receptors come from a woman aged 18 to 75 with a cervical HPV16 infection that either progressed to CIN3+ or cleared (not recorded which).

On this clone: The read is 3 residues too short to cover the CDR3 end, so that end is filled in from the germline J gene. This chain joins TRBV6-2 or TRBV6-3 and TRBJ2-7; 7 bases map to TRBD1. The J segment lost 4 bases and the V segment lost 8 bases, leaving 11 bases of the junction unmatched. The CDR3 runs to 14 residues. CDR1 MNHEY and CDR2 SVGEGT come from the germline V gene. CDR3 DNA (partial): TGTGCCAGCCGAAAACCGGGACAGTTATACGAG. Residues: CASRKPGQLYE. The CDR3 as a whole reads CASRKPGQLYEQYF.

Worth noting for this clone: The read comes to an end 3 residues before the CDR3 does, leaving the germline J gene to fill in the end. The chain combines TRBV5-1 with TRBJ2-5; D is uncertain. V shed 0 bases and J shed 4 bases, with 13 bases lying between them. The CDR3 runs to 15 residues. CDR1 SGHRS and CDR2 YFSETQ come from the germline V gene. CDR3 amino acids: CASSLVLGFSETQYF. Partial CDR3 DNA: TGCGCCAGCAGCTTGGTCTTAGGGTTTTCAGAGACC. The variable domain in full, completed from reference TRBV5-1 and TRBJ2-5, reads KAGVTQTPRYLIKTRGQQVTLSCSPISGHRSVSWYQQTPGQGLQFLFEYFSETQRNKGNFPGRFSGRQFSNSRSEMNVSTLELGDSALYLCASSLVLGFSETQYFGPGTRLLVL.

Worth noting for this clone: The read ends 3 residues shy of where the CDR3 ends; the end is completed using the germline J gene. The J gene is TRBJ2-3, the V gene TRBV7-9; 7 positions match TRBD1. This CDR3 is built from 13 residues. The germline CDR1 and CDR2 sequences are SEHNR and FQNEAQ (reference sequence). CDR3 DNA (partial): TGTGCCAGCAGCTCAGAGGGGGCGTGGACG. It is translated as CASSSEGAWT. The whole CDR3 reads CASSSEGAWTQYF.